Listed here are 17 T cell receptor beta chains from one sample, sequenced in a study of blood T cell repertoires in COVID-19. Some clones are missing from TCRdb's copy, which holds only in-frame ones; the method was immunoSEQ multiplex PCR. The sample carries 120,000 or so clones, 76% recorded once. Sequenced: peripheral blood. The receptor set was obtained from a woman at least 80 years old with acute or convalescent COVID-19.

The rearrangement uses TRBV11-2 and TRBJ2-3; D is perhaps TRBD1 (6 bases). CDR3 length: 15 amino acids. Germline CDR1 and CDR2: SGHAT and FQNNGV. V gave up 2 bases and J gave up 5 bases, with 14 bases separating them. The CDR3, as DNA: TGTGCCAGCAGCTTACTAGGGGGATCCCAAGATACGCAGTATTTT. Protein: CASSLLGGSQDTQYF.

The genes are TRBV27 and TRBJ1-1; D not certain. The ends were cut back, 6 bases at V and 1 base at J, with 12 bases in the middle. The CDR3 has 14 residues. Germline CDR1 is MNHEY and CDR2 is SMNVEV (reference sequence). The CDR3 reads CASSREGRNTEAFF. The CDR3 DNA follows: TGTGCCAGCAGCCGAGAGGGCAGGAACACTGAAGCTTTCTTT.

The gene calls are TRBV2 and TRBJ1-2; 9 nucleotides align to TRBD1. CDR1 SNHLY and CDR2 FYNNEI come from the germline V gene. V was pared by 6 bases and J by 0 bases, with 5 bases of the junction left unmatched. This CDR3 contains 15 residues. The CDR3 DNA sequence: TGTGCCAGCAGGAGGGGACAGGGCTCTAACTATGGCTACACCTTC. Translated: CASRRGQGSNYGYTF.

V gene TRBV7-5 combines with J gene TRBJ2-7; the tabulated D call, TRBD1, remains unverified against the DNA. TRBV7-5 is labeled a pseudogene. The CDR3 has 16 residues. CDR3 sequence reads: CVRSSPGDRPSYEQYF. CDR3 DNA sequence: TGTGTCAGAAGCTCTCCGGGGGACAGGCCCTCCTACGAGCAGTACTTC.

This clone turned up a few times. The chain carries TRBV12-3 or TRBV12-4 and TRBJ1-4, with 7 bases fitting TRBD1. The CDR3 has 13 amino acids. The J segment lost 6 bases and the V segment lost 7 bases, leaving 5 bases of the junction unmatched. The CDR3 loop reads CASTGQRDEKLFF. As DNA, the CDR3 is TGTGCCAGCACGGGACAGAGAGATGAAAAACTGTTTTTT.

The genes are TRBV4-1 and TRBJ2-2; 10 bases are shared with TRBD1. Germline values: CDR1 MGHRA, CDR2 YSYEKL. This CDR3 is built from 16 residues. V shed 4 bases, J shed 6 bases, and the junction held 8 bases outside the gene matches. The CDR3 loop is CASSRGPGQGSGELFF. The CDR3 DNA reads as TGCGCCAGCAGCCGAGGACCGGGACAGGGGTCCGGGGAGCTGTTTTTT.

The chain has TRBV10-3 and TRBJ1-2; the match to TRBD1 covers 12 bases. V lost 8 bases, J lost 3 bases, and 7 bases stayed unmatched. CDR1 is ENHRY, CDR2 SYGVKD, per germline. This CDR3 is 15 amino acids long. CDR3 in amino acids: CAIRDRGQLDYGYTF. The CDR3 region has the DNA TGTGCCATCCGGGACAGGGGGCAGCTAGACTATGGCTACACCTTC.

The rearrangement uses TRBV27 and TRBJ1-2; D may be TRBD1 (6 bases). V was clipped by 3 bases and J by 3 bases, with 8 bases between them. This CDR3 contains 13 residues. The germline V gene has CDR1 MNHEY and CDR2 SMNVEV (reference sequence). This CDR3 reads CASSLGGHYGYTF. CDR3 sequence (DNA): TGTGCCAGCAGTTTGGGGGGGCACTATGGCTACACCTTC.

This clone has more than one count but fewer than ten. The chain employs TRBV11-2 and TRBJ2-5; 9 bases match TRBD2. Germline CDR1 is SGHAT and CDR2 is FQNNGV. The CDR3 sequence is 17 residues long. After removal of 1 base from V and 0 bases from J, the junction contained 6 bases not matched to a gene. Here the CDR3 DNA reads TGTGCCAGCAGCTTAGGCTCCAGCGGGGGGTACCAAGAGACCCAGTACTTC. Translation: CASSLGSSGGYQETQYF.

This chain connects TRBV7-8 to TRBJ1-3; no clear D. The germline V gene encodes CDR1 SGHVS and CDR2 FQNEAQ. CDR3 size: 16 residues. The V and J ends lost 5 bases and 0 bases respectively, with 14 bases between them. CDR3 residues: CASSPEAGNSGNTIYF. The CDR3, as DNA: TGTGCCAGCAGCCCCGAAGCAGGAAACTCTGGAAACACCATATATTTT. Full variable domain (remainder filled in from reference TRBV7-8 and TRBJ1-3): GAGVSQSPRYKVAKRGQDVALRCDPISGHVSLFWYQQALGQGPEFLTYFQNEAQLDKSGLPSDRFFAERPEGSVSTLKIQRTQQEDSAVYLCASSPEAGNSGNTIYFGEGSWLTVV.

V usage is TRBV28 and J usage is TRBJ2-7; D call uncertain. Germline CDR1 and CDR2: MDHEN and SYDVKM. The CDR3 consists of 13 residues. Trimming took 7 bases from V and 7 from J, leaving 17 bases between them. CDR3 nucleotides: TGTGCCAGCACCCCCCACGAGGATCGGGAGCAGTACTTC. The encoded protein is CASTPHEDREQYF.

This clone has just one count. The chain employs TRBV2 and TRBJ1-2; no reliable D call. Germline V gene lookup returns CDR1 SNHLY and CDR2 FYNNEI. The CDR3 totals 14 residues. V was trimmed by 4 bases and J by 0 bases, leaving 9 bases between them. CDR3 coding DNA: TGTGCCAGCAGTGCCCAGACAACTAACTATGGCTACACCTTC. This codes for CASSAQTTNYGYTF.

This chain uses TRBV24-1 with TRBJ1-4, with TRBD1 matching over 8 bases. The V segment lost 6 bases and the J segment 3 bases; nucleotides outside the gene matches: 5. CDR3 length: 15 residues. Germline CDR1 is KGHDR and CDR2 is SFDVKD. This chain's CDR3 is CATSRPGQANEKLFF. As DNA, the CDR3 is TGTGCCACCAGTCGCCCGGGACAGGCTAATGAAAAACTGTTTTTT.

The chain carries TRBV2 and TRBJ1-2; TRBD1 agrees at 10 bases. The junction had 3 bases not matched to a gene; V was cut back by 4 bases and J by 4 bases. The CDR3 has 14 residues. Germline V gene data show CDR1 as SNHLY and CDR2 as FYNNEI. In DNA, the CDR3 is TGTGCCAGCAGTGGGGGACAGGGGCCCTATGGCTACACCTTC. Translated: CASSGGQGPYGYTF.

This clone was counted once. The V gene is TRBV6-6, the J gene TRBJ2-1; D unresolved. Germline V gene sequence: CDR1 MNHNY, CDR2 SVGAGI (reference sequence). The CDR3 contains 12 residues. V gave up 6 bases and J gave up 8 bases, with 11 bases separating them. CDR3 protein: CASSYGSHEQFF. CDR3 in DNA: TGTGCCAGCAGCTACGGCTCCCATGAGCAGTTCTTC.

This chain connects TRBV3-1 (or the pseudogene TRBV3-2) to TRBJ1-5, with unresolved D. V was cut by 4 bases and J by 10 bases, with 11 bases left in between. The CDR3 has 12 amino acids. Looked up from germline, CDR1 is LGHDT and CDR2 is YNNKEL (reference sequence). CDR3 in DNA: TGTGCCAGCAGCCTCATGGACTCTCCCCAGCATTTT. This translates into CASSLMDSPQHF.

This chain uses TRBV7-9 with TRBJ2-3, with a possible D match to TRBD2 (5 bases). The CDR3 consists of 15 residues. Deletions cut 1 base from V and 5 bases from J, with 13 bases between. Per germline, CDR1 SEHNR and CDR2 FQNEAQ (reference sequence). CDR3 nucleotide sequence: TGTGCCAGCAGCTTAGGTCTGGGCGCGGGAGATACGCAGTATTTT. Its translation is CASSLGLGAGDTQYF.